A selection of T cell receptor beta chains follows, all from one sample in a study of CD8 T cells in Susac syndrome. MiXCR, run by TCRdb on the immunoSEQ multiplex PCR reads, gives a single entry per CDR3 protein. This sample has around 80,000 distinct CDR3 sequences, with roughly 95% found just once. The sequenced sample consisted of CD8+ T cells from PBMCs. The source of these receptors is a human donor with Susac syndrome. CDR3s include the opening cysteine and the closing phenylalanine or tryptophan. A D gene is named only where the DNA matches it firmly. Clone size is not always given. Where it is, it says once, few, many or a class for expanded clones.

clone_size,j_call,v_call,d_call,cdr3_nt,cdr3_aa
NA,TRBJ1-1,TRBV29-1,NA,TGCAGCGCGGACAGAGAGGGCATGAACACTGAAGCTTTCTTT,CSADREGMNTEAFF
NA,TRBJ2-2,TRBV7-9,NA,TGTGCCAGCAGCTTCTTTACCGGGGAGCTGTTTTTT,CASSFFTGELFF
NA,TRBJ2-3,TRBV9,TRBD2,TGTGCCAGCAGCGTCCCTAGCGGGGGGCCCCCAACAGATACGCAGTATTTT,CASSVPSGGPPTDTQYF
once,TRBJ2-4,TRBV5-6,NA,TGTGCCAGCAGCACACCGCTGGGGGGCGGGGCCAAAAACATTCAGTACTTC,CASSTPLGGGAKNIQYF
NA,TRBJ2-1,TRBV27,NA,TGTGCCAGCTCGTCGGGCGGGAATGAGCAGTTCTTC,CASSSGGNEQFF
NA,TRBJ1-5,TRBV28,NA,TGTGCCAGCAGTTTAAGGCAGCCCAATCAGCCCCAGCATTTT,CASSLRQPNQPQHF
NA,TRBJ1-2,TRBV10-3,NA,TGTGCCATCACCACGGACAGTAAAGGCTACACCTTC,CAITTDSKGYTF
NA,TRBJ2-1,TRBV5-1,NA,TGCGCCAGCAGCTTGGTTACAGGAGTAGACAATGAGCAGTTCTTC,CASSLVTGVDNEQFF
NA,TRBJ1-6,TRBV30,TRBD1,TGTGCCTGGAGCAGTGGACAGGGTAATTCACCCCTCCACTTT,CAWSSGQGNSPLHF
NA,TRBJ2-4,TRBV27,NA,TGTGCCACCAATAAAAGACAGTTGCATCTGGCCAAAAACATTCAGTACTTC,CATNKRQLHLAKNIQYF
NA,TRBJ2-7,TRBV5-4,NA,TGTGCCAGCAGCTTGCGGGGTTTCCACGAGCAGTACTTC,CASSLRGFHEQYF
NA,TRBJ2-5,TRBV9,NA,TGTGCCAGCAGCCCTGGAGTACAGGAGACCCAGTACTTC,CASSPGVQETQYF
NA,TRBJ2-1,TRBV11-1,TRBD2,TGTGCCAGCAGCTTAGCGGGACTAGCGGGCTCGGGGGATGAGCAGTTCTTC,CASSLAGLAGSGDEQFF